This paragraph covers one TCR beta chain sequence. Its antigen is still unknown. TCRdb's copy holds only in-frame clones and misses some; the assay was immunoSEQ multiplex PCR. The sample shows 110,000 to 150,000 clones, about 80% of them seen only once. The data belong to a study of cytotoxic CD8 clonotypes in ibrutinib-treated CLL. Study-wide background: Overall, some 25 responses were partial and 2 complete; following median roughly 72 months, 14 patients stayed remitted and roughly twelve progressed.

The CDR3 totals 15 residues. V lost 5 bases and J 0 bases, leaving 14 bases between the germline ends. Germline CDR1 is SGHTS and CDR2 is YDEGEE. Findings and caveats of the study: Contraction or stability on treatment was seen for public clonotypes, which were uncommon.

This clonotype originated in a human donor with chronic lymphocytic leukemia. J is TRBJ2-5 and V is TRBV5-8; the D call may be TRBD1 or TRBD2 (5 bases each). Source: PBMCs, taken after 12 months of ibrutinib treatment. CDR3 sequence reads: CASSAGTTYQETQYF. The CDR3 DNA follows: TGTGCCAGCAGTGCAGGGACCACGTACCAAGAGACCCAGTACTTC.